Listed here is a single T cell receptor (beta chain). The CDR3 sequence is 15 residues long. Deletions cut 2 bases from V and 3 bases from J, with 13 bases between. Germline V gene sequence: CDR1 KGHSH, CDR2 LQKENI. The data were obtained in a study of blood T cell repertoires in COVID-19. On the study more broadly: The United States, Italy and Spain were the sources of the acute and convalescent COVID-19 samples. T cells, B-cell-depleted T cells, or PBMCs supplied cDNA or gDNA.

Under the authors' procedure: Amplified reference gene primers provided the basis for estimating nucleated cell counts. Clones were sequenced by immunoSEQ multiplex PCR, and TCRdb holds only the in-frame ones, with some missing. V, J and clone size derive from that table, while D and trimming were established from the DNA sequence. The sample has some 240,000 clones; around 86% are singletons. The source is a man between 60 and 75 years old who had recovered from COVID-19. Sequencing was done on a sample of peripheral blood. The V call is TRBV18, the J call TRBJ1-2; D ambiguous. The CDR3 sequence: CASSPSAGKHYGYTF. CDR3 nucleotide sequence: TGTGCCAGCTCACCATCCGCGGGAAAGCACTATGGCTACACCTTC.